The rows below give T cell receptor beta chains drawn from one sample of a study of CD8+CD57+ T cells in acquired aplastic anemia. In TCRdb, the reads were re-called with MiXCR into one record per CDR3 protein. The sample includes roughly 160,000 distinct CDR3 sequences, around 60% of them seen just once. The sequenced material came from sorted CD4+, CD8+, or CD8+CD57+ T cells (not recorded which) from PBMCs. All receptors come from a human donor in good health. Each CDR3 is given with its conserved first and last residue. Each record gives: J gene, D gene, V gene, clone size, CDR3 DNA, CDR3 protein. A D gene is named only where the DNA matches it firmly. Size is omitted from some rows. Given values are once, few, many or a class for expanded clones.

j_call: TRBJ2-7; d_call: -; v_call: TRBV10-2; clone_size: few; cdr3_nt: TGCGCCAGTCGGGACAACCCCTACGAGCAGTACTTC; cdr3_aa: CASRDNPYEQYF
j_call: TRBJ1-2; d_call: -; v_call: TRBV29-1; clone_size: -; cdr3_nt: TGCAGCGTTGAAGGGGCCCCTAACTATGGCTACACCTTC; cdr3_aa: CSVEGAPNYGYTF
j_call: TRBJ2-1; d_call: TRBD1; v_call: TRBV24-1; clone_size: -; cdr3_nt: TGTGCCACCAGTGATGGACAGGGGTCGGTAAATGAGCAGTTCTTC; cdr3_aa: CATSDGQGSVNEQFF
j_call: TRBJ1-4; d_call: TRBD1; v_call: TRBV9; clone_size: -; cdr3_nt: TGTGCCAGCAGCGTAGGGACAGGGGTTAATGAAAAACTGTTTTTT; cdr3_aa: CASSVGTGVNEKLFF
j_call: TRBJ2-2; d_call: -; v_call: TRBV12-3/TRBV12-4; clone_size: -; cdr3_nt: TGTGCCAGCAGCTCTTTCGGGAGCGGGGAGCTGTTTTTT; cdr3_aa: CASSSFGSGELFF
j_call: TRBJ2-3; d_call: -; v_call: TRBV11-2; clone_size: -; cdr3_nt: TGTGCCAGCAGCTTAGTGGAGGATACGCAGTATTTT; cdr3_aa: CASSLVEDTQYF
j_call: TRBJ2-7; d_call: TRBD1; v_call: TRBV19; clone_size: many; cdr3_nt: TGTGCCAGTAGTATGACAGGGTCGGGCAAGCAGTACTTC; cdr3_aa: CASSMTGSGKQYF
j_call: TRBJ1-2; d_call: TRBD1; v_call: TRBV5-6; clone_size: -; cdr3_nt: TGTGCCAGCAGCGCGACAGGGGGCGCGGGCTATGGCTACACCTTC; cdr3_aa: CASSATGGAGYGYTF
j_call: TRBJ2-1; d_call: -; v_call: TRBV5-6; clone_size: -; cdr3_nt: TGTGCCAGCAGTTTCGGAGTGAGCACCTACAATGAGCAGTTCTTC; cdr3_aa: CASSFGVSTYNEQFF
j_call: TRBJ1-6; d_call: -; v_call: TRBV5-1; clone_size: -; cdr3_nt: TGCGCCAGCAGCTTGGGTGGTGAAACTTATAATTCACCTCTCCACTTT; cdr3_aa: CASSLGGETYNSPLHF
j_call: TRBJ1-1; d_call: -; v_call: TRBV5-8; clone_size: -; cdr3_nt: TGTGCCAGCAGGCGAGAGAACACTGAAGCTTTCTTT; cdr3_aa: CASRRENTEAFF
j_call: TRBJ2-1; d_call: -; v_call: TRBV2; clone_size: -; cdr3_nt: TGTGCCAGCAGTATCCGGGACATAATATTTTACAATGAGCAGTTCTTC; cdr3_aa: CASSIRDIIFYNEQFF
j_call: TRBJ2-5; d_call: -; v_call: TRBV2; clone_size: -; cdr3_nt: TGTGCCAGCACGGGGGCAGGCACAGAGACCCAGTACTTC; cdr3_aa: CASTGAGTETQYF
j_call: TRBJ1-5; d_call: -; v_call: TRBV2; clone_size: -; cdr3_nt: TGTGCCAGCAGTGAAGGGACAATTAGCAACCAGCCCCGGCATTTT; cdr3_aa: CASSEGTISNQPRHF
j_call: TRBJ1-2; d_call: -; v_call: TRBV5-8; clone_size: many; cdr3_nt: TGTGCCAGCAGTTTAACTCGGGACACTTTTAACTATGGCTACACCTTC; cdr3_aa: CASSLTRDTFNYGYTF
j_call: TRBJ2-7; d_call: TRBD2; v_call: TRBV18; clone_size: -; cdr3_nt: TGTGCCAGCTCAACGGGGACAGCGGGGGGCGAGCAGTACTTC; cdr3_aa: CASSTGTAGGEQYF
j_call: TRBJ2-3; d_call: -; v_call: TRBV7-3; clone_size: few; cdr3_nt: TGTGCCAGCAGCCGAGCAACTCTTACAGATACGCAGTATTTT; cdr3_aa: CASSRATLTDTQYF
j_call: TRBJ2-2; d_call: TRBD2; v_call: TRBV19; clone_size: many; cdr3_nt: TGTGCCAGTAACTGGGGACTAGCGGGGACGAACACCGGGGAGCTGTTTTTT; cdr3_aa: CASNWGLAGTNTGELFF
j_call: TRBJ1-1; d_call: -; v_call: TRBV5-6; clone_size: many; cdr3_nt: TGTGCCAGCAGCTTGGTGCGGAGGAACACTGAAGCTTTCTTT; cdr3_aa: CASSLVRRNTEAFF
j_call: TRBJ2-5; d_call: TRBD2; v_call: TRBV28; clone_size: many; cdr3_nt: TGTGCCAGCAGTTCGACTAGCGGGAGCGAGACCCAGTACTTC; cdr3_aa: CASSSTSGSETQYF
j_call: TRBJ2-7; d_call: -; v_call: TRBV7-8; clone_size: -; cdr3_nt: TGTGCCAGCAGCTTATTCCAGGACTACGAGCAGTACTTC; cdr3_aa: CASSLFQDYEQYF